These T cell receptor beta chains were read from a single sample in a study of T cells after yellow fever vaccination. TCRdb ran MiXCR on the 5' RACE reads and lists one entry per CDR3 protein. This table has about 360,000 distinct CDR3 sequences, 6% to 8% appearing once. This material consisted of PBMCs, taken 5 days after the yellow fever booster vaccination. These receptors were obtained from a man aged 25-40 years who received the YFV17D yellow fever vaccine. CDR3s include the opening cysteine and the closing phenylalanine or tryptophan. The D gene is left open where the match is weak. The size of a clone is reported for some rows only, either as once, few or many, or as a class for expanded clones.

CDR3: CSAAGGRGPQHF
DNA: TGCAGTGCTGCAGGGGGCCGGGGGCCCCAGCATTTT
length: 12
size: few
D: TRBD1
J: TRBJ1-5
V: TRBV20-1

CDR3: CSAPPGQGPSYNEQFF
DNA: TGCAGTGCCCCCCCGGGGCAGGGGCCTTCCTACAATGAGCAGTTCTTC
length: 16
size: NA
D: NA
J: TRBJ2-1
V: TRBV20-1

CDR3: CAWAPQGDTEAFF
DNA: TGTGCCTGGGCCCCACAGGGGGACACTGAAGCTTTCTTT
length: 13
size: few
D: TRBD1
J: TRBJ1-1
V: TRBV30

CDR3: CSAITSGAYQETQYF
DNA: TGCAGTGCTATTACTAGCGGGGCTTACCAAGAGACCCAGTACTTC
length: 15
size: NA
D: TRBD2
J: TRBJ2-5
V: TRBV20-1

CDR3: CSASSVTNYGYTF
DNA: TGCAGTGCTAGTTCTGTGACTAACTATGGCTACACCTTC
length: 13
size: many
D: NA
J: TRBJ1-2
V: TRBV20-1

CDR3: CSARAPGLAGGVQFF
DNA: TGCAGTGCTAGAGCGCCAGGACTAGCGGGAGGGGTGCAGTTCTTC
length: 15
size: NA
D: TRBD2
J: TRBJ2-1
V: TRBV20-1

CDR3: CASSFTGGRYGYTF
DNA: TGTGCCAGCAGTTTTACAGGGGGGAGATATGGCTACACCTTC
length: 14
size: few
D: TRBD1
J: TRBJ1-2
V: TRBV12-3/TRBV12-4

CDR3: CASSQEWGGEQYF
DNA: TGCGCCAGCAGCCAAGAATGGGGGGGCGAGCAGTACTTC
length: 13
size: few
D: TRBD2
J: TRBJ2-7
V: TRBV4-3

CDR3: CASSYIPFYEQYF
DNA: TGTGCCAGCAGTTACATCCCTTTCTACGAGCAGTACTTC
length: 13
size: NA
D: NA
J: TRBJ2-7
V: TRBV6-2/TRBV6-3

CDR3: CASSETSGSDTQYF
DNA: TGTGCCAGCAGCGAGACTAGCGGGAGTGATACGCAGTATTTT
length: 14
size: many
D: TRBD2
J: TRBJ2-3
V: TRBV7-2

CDR3: CASSQDSSRMNTEAFF
DNA: TGCGCCAGCAGCCAAGACAGTTCCCGAATGAACACTGAAGCTTTCTTT
length: 16
size: few
D: NA
J: TRBJ1-1
V: TRBV4-3

CDR3: CASSPPRLAVNNEQFF
DNA: TGTGCCAGCAGTCCACCAAGGCTAGCGGTGAACAATGAGCAGTTCTTC
length: 16
size: NA
D: TRBD2
J: TRBJ2-1
V: TRBV27

CDR3: CASSFGGLSNTEAFF
DNA: TGTGCCAGCAGTTTTGGGGGCCTTTCGAACACTGAAGCTTTCTTT
length: 15
size: many
D: NA
J: TRBJ1-1
V: TRBV12-3/TRBV12-4

CDR3: CASNKWQDTQYF
DNA: TGTGCCAGCAACAAATGGCAGGATACGCAGTATTTT
length: 12
size: many
D: NA
J: TRBJ2-3
V: TRBV7-2

CDR3: CASSLQGNTEAFF
DNA: TGTGCCAGCAGTCTTCAGGGGAACACTGAAGCTTTCTTT
length: 13
size: many
D: NA
J: TRBJ1-1
V: TRBV7-9

CDR3: CASSYREYEQYF
DNA: TGTGCCAGCAGTTACAGGGAATACGAGCAGTACTTC
length: 12
size: few
D: NA
J: TRBJ2-7
V: TRBV12-3/TRBV12-4

CDR3: CSAGSGAAYYEQYF
DNA: TGCAGTGCTGGTAGCGGGGCCGCTTACTACGAGCAGTACTTC
length: 14
size: NA
D: TRBD2
J: TRBJ2-7
V: TRBV20-1

CDR3: CASSSGGRTDTQYF
DNA: TGTGCCAGCAGTTCAGGGGGAAGGACAGATACGCAGTATTTT
length: 14
size: many
D: TRBD1
J: TRBJ2-3
V: TRBV28

CDR3: CASSRRPGETQYF
DNA: TGTGCCAGCAGTCGCAGGCCCGGGGAGACCCAGTACTTC
length: 13
size: NA
D: NA
J: TRBJ2-5
V: TRBV6-1

CDR3: CASSPWGATYNSPLHF
DNA: TGTGCCAGCAGCCCTTGGGGCGCCACTTATAATTCACCCCTCCACTTT
length: 16
size: few
D: NA
J: TRBJ1-6
V: TRBV7-9

CDR3: CASSPGSAWGQWDEQFF
DNA: TGTGCCAGCTCACCGGGGTCGGCCTGGGGTCAGTGGGATGAGCAGTTCTTC
length: 17
size: many
D: NA
J: TRBJ2-1
V: TRBV18

CDR3: CAISESRDRGYEQYF
DNA: TGTGCCATCAGTGAGTCAAGGGACAGGGGCTACGAGCAGTACTTC
length: 15
size: many
D: TRBD1
J: TRBJ2-7
V: TRBV10-3

CDR3: CASSPGTRGGQETQYF
DNA: TGTGCCAGCAGTCCGGGGACTAGGGGGGGACAAGAGACCCAGTACTTC
length: 16
size: many
D: TRBD2
J: TRBJ2-5
V: TRBV12-3/TRBV12-4

CDR3: CASSYYPVGGELFF
DNA: TGTGCCAGCAGCTACTATCCCGTAGGCGGGGAGCTGTTTTTT
length: 14
size: NA
D: NA
J: TRBJ2-2
V: TRBV7-2

CDR3: CASSLSGGNQPQHF
DNA: TGCGCCAGCAGCTTATCAGGAGGCAATCAGCCCCAGCATTTT
length: 14
size: many
D: NA
J: TRBJ1-5
V: TRBV5-1

CDR3: CASSLTLGSIHEQFF
DNA: TGTGCCAGCAGCTTAACCCTTGGTAGCATTCATGAGCAGTTCTTC
length: 15
size: few
D: NA
J: TRBJ2-1
V: TRBV7-6

CDR3: CATSRETGVGVRAFF
DNA: TGTGCCACCAGCAGAGAGACAGGGGTAGGGGTACGAGCTTTCTTT
length: 15
size: many
D: TRBD1
J: TRBJ1-1
V: TRBV15

CDR3: CASSLTELNTEAFF
DNA: TGTGCCAGCAGTTTAACGGAACTGAACACTGAAGCTTTCTTT
length: 14
size: many
D: NA
J: TRBJ1-1
V: TRBV12-3/TRBV12-4

CDR3: CSSSVTSGSEQFF
DNA: TGTTCCAGCAGCGTGACTAGCGGGAGTGAGCAGTTCTTC
length: 13
size: NA
D: TRBD2
J: TRBJ2-1
V: TRBV5-5

CDR3: CASSDRDRGNYGYTF
DNA: TGTGCCAGCAGCGACCGGGACAGGGGAAACTATGGCTACACCTTC
length: 15
size: few
D: TRBD1
J: TRBJ1-2
V: TRBV9

CDR3: CASSLEHAIIAGAYNEQFF
DNA: TGTGCCAGCAGCCTAGAACACGCTATAATAGCGGGAGCCTACAATGAGCAGTTCTTC
length: 19
size: few
D: TRBD2
J: TRBJ2-1
V: TRBV9